This TCR beta chain was profiled in a study of shared clonotypes between healthy human individuals. HIV-negative, healthy adults without recent acute infections or vaccinations were the donors. The sorted-subset replicate PCRs were given 150 to 200 ng DNA, which is about 30,000 T cell genomes. Under the authors' procedure: ImmunoSEQ supplied junction-only sequences lacking quality scores, so filtering was different. Sequencing was performed with immunoSEQ multiplex PCR; in TCRdb, only in-frame clones are kept and a portion is missing. V and J calls and clone size are those listed in that table; D and trimming were worked out from the DNA. Of about 2.3 million clones listed, approximately 95% are singletons. Germline V gene lookup returns CDR1 MDHEN and CDR2 SYDVKM. CDR3 length: 14 amino acids. Unmatched junction bases numbered 4, after V lost 5 bases and J lost 7 bases.

Sequenced material: naive CD4+ T cells from PBMCs. As to subset: CD45RA+ positively selected. The sequence was obtained from a man aged 18-30 years in good health. Some clones in this sample may be carry-over from other donors' samples. J is TRBJ2-7 and V is TRBV28; 14 bases match TRBD2. DNA for the CDR3: TGTGCCAGCAGTCCGGGGACTAGCGGGAGTGAGCAGTACTTC. The encoded protein is CASSPGTSGSEQYF.